The clone carrying this TCR beta chain has just a few counts. The sample belongs to a study of T cell repertoires in cytomegalovirus infection. Study as a whole: Public TCR beta signatures were indicative of both CMV infection and a matching HLA type.

Germline trimming cut 5 bases from V and 3 bases from J; bases unmatched to any gene: 8. The CDR3 runs to 14 residues. Germline lookup yields CDR1 DFQATT and CDR2 SNEGSKA (reference sequence). Via MiXCR, TCRdb re-called the reads, giving one row per CDR3 protein. The repertoire consists of more than 250,000 distinct CDR3 sequences, with about 13% occurring once and the leading ten covering about 8.7%. The chain employs TRBV20-1 and TRBJ2-5; TRBD2 agrees at 8 bases. The sequence derives from a human donor in good health (CMV status not recorded). Some clones in this sample may be carry-over from other donors' samples. Sequencing was performed on PBMCs. CDR3 nucleotides: TGCAGTGCTCCGTCCGGGGGGGCCAAAGAGACCCAGTACTTC. This codes for CSAPSGGAKETQYF.